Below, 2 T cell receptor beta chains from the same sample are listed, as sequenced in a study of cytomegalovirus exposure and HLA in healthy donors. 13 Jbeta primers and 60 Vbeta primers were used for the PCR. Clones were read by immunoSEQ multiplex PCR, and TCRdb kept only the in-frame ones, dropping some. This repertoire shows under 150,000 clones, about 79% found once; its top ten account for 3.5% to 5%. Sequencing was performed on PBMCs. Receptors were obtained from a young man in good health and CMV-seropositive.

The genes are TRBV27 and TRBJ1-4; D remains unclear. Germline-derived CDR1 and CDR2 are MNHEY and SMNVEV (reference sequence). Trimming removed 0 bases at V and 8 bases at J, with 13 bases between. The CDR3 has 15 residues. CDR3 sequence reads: CASSLSPTIREKLFF. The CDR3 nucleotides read TGTGCCAGCAGTTTATCCCCGACTATAAGGGAAAAACTGTTTTTT.

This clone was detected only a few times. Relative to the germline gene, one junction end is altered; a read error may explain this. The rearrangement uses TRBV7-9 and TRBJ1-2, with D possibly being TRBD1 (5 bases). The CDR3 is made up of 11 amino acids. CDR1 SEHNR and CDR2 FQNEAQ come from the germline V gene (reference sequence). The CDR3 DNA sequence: TGTTCCAGCAGACAGTACTATGGCTACACCTTC. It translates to CSSRQYYGYTF.